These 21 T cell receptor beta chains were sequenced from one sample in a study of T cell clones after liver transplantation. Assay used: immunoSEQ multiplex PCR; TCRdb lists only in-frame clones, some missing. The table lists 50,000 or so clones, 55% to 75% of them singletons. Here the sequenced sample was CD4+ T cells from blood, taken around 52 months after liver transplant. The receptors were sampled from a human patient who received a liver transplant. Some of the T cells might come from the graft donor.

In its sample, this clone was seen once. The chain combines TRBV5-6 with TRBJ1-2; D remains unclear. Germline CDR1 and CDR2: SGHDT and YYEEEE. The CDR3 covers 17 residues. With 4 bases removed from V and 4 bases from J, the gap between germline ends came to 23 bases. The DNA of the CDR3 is TGTGCCAGCAGCCGCGAGGCGGACGGCTGGCTTGGCTATGGCTACACCTTC. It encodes CASSREADGWLGYGYTF. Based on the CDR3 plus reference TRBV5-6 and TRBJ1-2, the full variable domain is DAGVTQSPTHLIKTRGQQVTLRCSPKSGHDTVSWYQQALGQGPQFIFQYYEEEERQRGNFPDRFSGHQFPNYSSELNVNALLLGDSALYLCASSREADGWLGYGYTFGSGTRLTVV.

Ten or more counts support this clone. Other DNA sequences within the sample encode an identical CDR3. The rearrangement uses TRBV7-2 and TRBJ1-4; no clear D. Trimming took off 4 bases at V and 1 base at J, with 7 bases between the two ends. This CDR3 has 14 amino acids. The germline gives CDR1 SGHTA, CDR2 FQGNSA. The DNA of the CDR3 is TGTGCCAGCAGCTCGTGGGTAACTAATGAAAAACTGTTTTTT. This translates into CASSSWVTNEKLFF. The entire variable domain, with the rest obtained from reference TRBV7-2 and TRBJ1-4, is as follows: GAGVSQSPSNKVTEKGKDVELRCDPISGHTALYWYRQSLGQGLEFLIYFQGNSAPDKSGLPSDRFSAERTGGSVSTLTIQRTQQEDSAVYLCASSSWVTNEKLFFGSGTQLSVL.

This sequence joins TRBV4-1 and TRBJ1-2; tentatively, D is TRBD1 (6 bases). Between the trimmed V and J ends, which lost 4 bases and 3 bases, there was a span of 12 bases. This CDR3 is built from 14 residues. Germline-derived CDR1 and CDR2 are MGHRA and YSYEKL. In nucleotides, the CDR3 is TGCGCCAGCAGCCTGGGGGCACAAGACTATGGCTACACCTTC. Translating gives CASSLGAQDYGYTF.

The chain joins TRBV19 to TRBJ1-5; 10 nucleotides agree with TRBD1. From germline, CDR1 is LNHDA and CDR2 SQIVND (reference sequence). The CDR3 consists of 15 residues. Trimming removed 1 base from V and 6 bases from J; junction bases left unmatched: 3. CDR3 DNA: TGTGCCAGTAGTATAGTGGGACAGGGGCCTCAGCCCCAGCATTTT. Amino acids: CASSIVGQGPQPQHF.

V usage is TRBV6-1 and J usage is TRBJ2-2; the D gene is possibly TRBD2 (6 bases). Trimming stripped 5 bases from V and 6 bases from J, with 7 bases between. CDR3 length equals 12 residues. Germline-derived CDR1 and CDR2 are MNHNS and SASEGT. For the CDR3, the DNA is TGTGCCAGCAGTTGGGAGGCCGGGGAGCTGTTTTTT. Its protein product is CASSWEAGELFF.

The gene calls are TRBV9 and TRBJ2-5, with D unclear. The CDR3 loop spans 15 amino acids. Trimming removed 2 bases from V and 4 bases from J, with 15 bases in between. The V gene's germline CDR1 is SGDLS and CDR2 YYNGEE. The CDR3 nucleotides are TGTGCCAGCAGCGTGACTGCAGGTAATACAGAGACCCAGTACTTC. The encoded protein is CASSVTAGNTETQYF. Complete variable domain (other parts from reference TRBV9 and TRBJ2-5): DSGVTQTPKHLITATGQRVTLRCSPRSGDLSVYWYQQSLDQGLQFLIQYYNGEERAKGNILERFSAQQFPDLHSELNLSSLELGDSALYFCASSVTAGNTETQYFGPGTRLLVL.

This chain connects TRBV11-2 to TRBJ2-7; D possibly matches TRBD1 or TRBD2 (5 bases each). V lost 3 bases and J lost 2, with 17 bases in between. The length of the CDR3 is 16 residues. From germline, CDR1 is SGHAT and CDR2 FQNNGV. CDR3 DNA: TGTGCCAGCAGCTTCTTTACCGGGACGGTCACCTACGAGCAGTACTTC. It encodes CASSFFTGTVTYEQYF.

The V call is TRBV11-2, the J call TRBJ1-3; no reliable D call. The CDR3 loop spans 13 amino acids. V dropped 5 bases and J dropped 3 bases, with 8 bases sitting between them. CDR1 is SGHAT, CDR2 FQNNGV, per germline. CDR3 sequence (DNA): TGTGCCAGCAGCGGAACCCGTGGAAACACCATATATTTT. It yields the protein CASSGTRGNTIYF.

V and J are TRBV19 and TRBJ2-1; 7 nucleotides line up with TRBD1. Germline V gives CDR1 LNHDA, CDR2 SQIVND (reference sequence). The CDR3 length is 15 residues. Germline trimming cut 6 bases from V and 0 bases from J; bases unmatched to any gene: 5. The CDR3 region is CASSPDRDSYNEQFF. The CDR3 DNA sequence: TGTGCCAGTAGCCCCGACAGGGACTCCTACAATGAGCAGTTCTTC. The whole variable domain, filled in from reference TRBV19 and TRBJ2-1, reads DGGITQSPKYLFRKEGQNVTLSCEQNLNHDAMYWYRQDPGQGLRLIYYSQIVNDFQKGDIAEGYSVSREKKESFPLTVTSAQKNPTAFYLCASSPDRDSYNEQFFGPGTRLTVL.

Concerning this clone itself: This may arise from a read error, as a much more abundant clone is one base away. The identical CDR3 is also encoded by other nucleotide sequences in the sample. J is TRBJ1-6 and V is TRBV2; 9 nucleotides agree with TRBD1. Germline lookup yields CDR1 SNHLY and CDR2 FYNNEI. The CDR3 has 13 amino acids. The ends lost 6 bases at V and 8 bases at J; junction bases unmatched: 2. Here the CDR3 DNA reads TGTGCCAGCAGAGGACAGGGGCATTCACCCCTCCACTTT. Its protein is CASRGQGHSPLHF.

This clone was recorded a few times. CDR3 DNA: TGTGCCAGCACTCCAGGGACAGGGTACGAGCAGTACTTC. Translated: CASTPGTGYEQYF. The chain employs TRBV28 and TRBJ2-7, with TRBD1 matching 9 bases. The CDR3 sequence is 13 residues long. Germline CDR1 is MDHEN and CDR2 is SYDVKM. J was trimmed by 4 bases and V by 7 bases; bases with no gene match: 5.

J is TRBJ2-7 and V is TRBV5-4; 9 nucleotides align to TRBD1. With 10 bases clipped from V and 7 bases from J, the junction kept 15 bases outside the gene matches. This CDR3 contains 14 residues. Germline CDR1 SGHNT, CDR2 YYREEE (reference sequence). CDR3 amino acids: CALKPGQGQEEQYF. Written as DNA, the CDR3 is TGTGCCCTCAAACCGGGACAGGGACAAGAGGAGCAGTACTTC.

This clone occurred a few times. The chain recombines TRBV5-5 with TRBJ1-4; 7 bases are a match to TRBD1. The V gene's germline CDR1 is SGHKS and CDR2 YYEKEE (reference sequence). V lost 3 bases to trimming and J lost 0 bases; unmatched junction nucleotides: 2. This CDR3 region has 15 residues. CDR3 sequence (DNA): TGTGCCAGCAGCTGGGGGACAGCAACTAATGAAAAACTGTTTTTT. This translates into CASSWGTATNEKLFF.

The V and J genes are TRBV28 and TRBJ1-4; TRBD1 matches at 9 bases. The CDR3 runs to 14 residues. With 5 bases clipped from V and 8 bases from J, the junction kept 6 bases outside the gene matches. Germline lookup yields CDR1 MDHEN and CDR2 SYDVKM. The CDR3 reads CASSGGQGIEKLFF. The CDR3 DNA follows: TGTGCCAGCAGTGGGGGACAGGGCATCGAAAAACTGTTTTTT.

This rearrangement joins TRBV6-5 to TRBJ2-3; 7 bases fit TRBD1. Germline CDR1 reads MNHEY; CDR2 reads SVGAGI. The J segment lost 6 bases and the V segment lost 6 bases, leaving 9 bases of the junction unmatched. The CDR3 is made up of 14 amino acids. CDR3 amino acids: CASRENRGRDTQYF. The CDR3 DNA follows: TGTGCCAGCAGGGAAAACAGGGGAAGGGATACGCAGTATTTT.

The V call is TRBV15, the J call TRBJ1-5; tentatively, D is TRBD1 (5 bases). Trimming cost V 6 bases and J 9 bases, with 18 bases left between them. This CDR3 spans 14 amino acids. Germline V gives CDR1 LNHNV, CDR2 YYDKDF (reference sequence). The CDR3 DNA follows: TGTGCCACCAGTCTAGGGACGGTGTTAGTGCCCCAGCATTTT. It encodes CATSLGTVLVPQHF.

CDR3 in amino acids: CASSSYRGLGTDTQYF. The CDR3 DNA follows: TGTGCCAGCAGCTCCTACAGGGGGCTGGGGACTGATACGCAGTATTTT. The chain has TRBV7-2 and TRBJ2-3, with 9 bases fitting TRBD1. CDR1 is SGHTA and CDR2 is FQGNSA in the germline V gene. There are 16 residues in the CDR3. V shed 4 bases, J shed 6 bases, and the junction held 11 bases outside the gene matches.

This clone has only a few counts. The DNA for the CDR3 is TGTGCCTGGAGTCGTAAACAGGGTAGCTATGGCTACACCTTC. It yields the protein CAWSRKQGSYGYTF. The J gene is TRBJ1-2, the V gene TRBV30; a weak D match, TRBD1 (6 bases). The V end was cut by 2 bases, the J end by 4 bases, with 14 bases between. This CDR3 contains 14 residues. Per germline, CDR1 GTSNPN and CDR2 SVGIG (reference sequence).

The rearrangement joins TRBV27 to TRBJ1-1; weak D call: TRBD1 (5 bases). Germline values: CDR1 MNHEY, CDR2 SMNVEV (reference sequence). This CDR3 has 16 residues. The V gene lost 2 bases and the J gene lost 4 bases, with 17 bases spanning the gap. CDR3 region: CASSLRDPGFGTEAFF. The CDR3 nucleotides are TGTGCCAGCAGTTTACGGGACCCAGGCTTTGGCACTGAAGCTTTCTTT.

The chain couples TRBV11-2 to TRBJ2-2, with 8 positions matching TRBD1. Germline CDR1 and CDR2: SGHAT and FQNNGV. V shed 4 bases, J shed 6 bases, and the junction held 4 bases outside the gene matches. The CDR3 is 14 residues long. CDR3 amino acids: CASSSDRGAGELFF. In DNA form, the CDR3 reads TGTGCCAGCAGCTCCGACAGGGGCGCCGGGGAGCTGTTTTTT.

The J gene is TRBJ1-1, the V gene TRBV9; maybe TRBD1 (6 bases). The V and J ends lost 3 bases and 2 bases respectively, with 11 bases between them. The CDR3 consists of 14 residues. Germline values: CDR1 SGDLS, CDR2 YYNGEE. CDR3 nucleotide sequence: TGTGCCAGCAGCGCCTTCAGGGGAAACACTGAAGCTTTCTTT. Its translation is CASSAFRGNTEAFF.